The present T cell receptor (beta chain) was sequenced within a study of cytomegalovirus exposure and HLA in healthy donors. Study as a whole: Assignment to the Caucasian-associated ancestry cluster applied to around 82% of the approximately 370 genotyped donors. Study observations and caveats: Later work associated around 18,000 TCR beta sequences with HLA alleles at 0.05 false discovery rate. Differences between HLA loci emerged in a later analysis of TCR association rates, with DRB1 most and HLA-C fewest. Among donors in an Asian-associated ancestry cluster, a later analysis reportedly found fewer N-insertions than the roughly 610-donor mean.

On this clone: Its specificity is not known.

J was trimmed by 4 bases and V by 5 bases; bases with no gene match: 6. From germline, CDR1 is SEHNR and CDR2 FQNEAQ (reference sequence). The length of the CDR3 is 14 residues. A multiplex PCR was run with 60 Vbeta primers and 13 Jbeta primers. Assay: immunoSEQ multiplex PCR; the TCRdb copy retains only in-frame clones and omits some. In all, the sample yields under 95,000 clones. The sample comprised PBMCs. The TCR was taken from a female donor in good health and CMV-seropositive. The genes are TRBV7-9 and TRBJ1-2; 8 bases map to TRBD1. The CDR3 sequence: CASSRGQGRYGYTF. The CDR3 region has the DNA TGTGCCAGCAGCCGAGGACAGGGTCGCTATGGCTACACCTTC.